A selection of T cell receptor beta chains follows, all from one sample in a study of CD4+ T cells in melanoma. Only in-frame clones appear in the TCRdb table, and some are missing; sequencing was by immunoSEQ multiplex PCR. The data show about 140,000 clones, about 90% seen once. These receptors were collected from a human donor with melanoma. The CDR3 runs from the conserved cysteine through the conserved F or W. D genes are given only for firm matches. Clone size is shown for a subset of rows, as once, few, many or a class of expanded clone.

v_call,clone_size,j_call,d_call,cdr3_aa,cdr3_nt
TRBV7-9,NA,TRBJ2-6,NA,CASSLGRGSGANVLTF,TGTGCCAGCAGCTTAGGCAGGGGCTCCGGGGCCAACGTCCTGACTTTC
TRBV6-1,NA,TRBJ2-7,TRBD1,CASSGPGQAEVEQYF,TGTGCCAGCAGTGGGCCGGGACAGGCTGAAGTCGAGCAGTACTTC
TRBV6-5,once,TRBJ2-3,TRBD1,CASRTGDTQYF,TGTGCCAGTAGGACAGGGGATACGCAGTATTTT
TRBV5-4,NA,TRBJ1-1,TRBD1,CASSSGQINTEAFF,TGTGCCAGCAGCTCGGGACAGATTAACACTGAAGCTTTCTTT
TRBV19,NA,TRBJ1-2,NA,CASRMGSGQGYTF,TGTGCCAGTCGCATGGGGTCCGGGCAAGGCTACACCTTC
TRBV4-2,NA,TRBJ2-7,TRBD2,CASSQDLRTSRNEQYF,TGTGCCAGCAGCCAAGACCTACGGACTAGCAGAAACGAGCAGTACTTC
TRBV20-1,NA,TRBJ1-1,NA,CSARLGFEAFF,TGCAGTGCTAGGCTGGGGTTTGAAGCTTTCTTT
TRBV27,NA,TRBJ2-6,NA,CASSLWLTRGSGANVLTF,TGTGCCAGCAGTTTATGGTTAACCCGCGGATCTGGGGCCAACGTCCTGACTTTC
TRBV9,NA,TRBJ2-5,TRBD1,CASSSRYEGQKETQYF,TGTGCCAGCAGCTCTCGGTATGAGGGACAGAAAGAGACCCAGTACTTC
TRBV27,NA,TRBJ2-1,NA,CASSLSRSRNEQFF,TGTGCCAGCAGTTTATCGCGGAGCCGCAATGAGCAGTTCTTC
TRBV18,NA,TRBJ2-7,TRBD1,CASSRGQGTGEQYF,TGTGCCAGCTCACGCGGACAGGGGACGGGGGAGCAGTACTTC
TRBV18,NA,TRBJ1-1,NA,CASSPLTGTTEAFF,TGTGCCAGCTCACCCCTCACAGGGACCACTGAAGCTTTCTTT
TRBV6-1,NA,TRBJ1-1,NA,CASSENLRGGTEAFF,TGTGCCAGCAGTGAAAACCTTAGGGGAGGAACTGAAGCTTTCTTT
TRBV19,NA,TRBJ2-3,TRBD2,CASSRRGGQRTDTQYF,TGTGCCAGTAGTAGGCGGGGGGGCCAAAGGACAGATACGCAGTATTTT
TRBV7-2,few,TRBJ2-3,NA,CASSLGWNTDTQYF,TGTGCCAGCAGCTTAGGCTGGAACACAGATACGCAGTATTTT
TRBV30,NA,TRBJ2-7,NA,CAWIGRDYEQYF,TGTGCCTGGATTGGCAGGGACTACGAGCAGTACTTC
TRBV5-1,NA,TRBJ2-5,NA,CASSLAGRETQYF,TGCGCCAGCAGCTTGGCGGGGCGAGAGACCCAGTACTTC
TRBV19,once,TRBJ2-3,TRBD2,CASSMGLAGADTQYF,TGTGCCAGTAGTATGGGACTAGCGGGGGCAGATACGCAGTATTTT
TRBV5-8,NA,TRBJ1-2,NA,CASSFKRWGRGDYGYTF,TGTGCCAGCAGCTTCAAGAGATGGGGGCGCGGTGACTATGGCTACACCTTC
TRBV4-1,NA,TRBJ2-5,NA,CASSQGGGMIQETQYF,TGCGCCAGCAGCCAAGGGGGGGGCATGATCCAAGAGACCCAGTACTTC
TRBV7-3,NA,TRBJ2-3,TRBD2,CASSVSGGETDTQYF,TGTGCCAGCAGCGTCAGCGGGGGGGAAACAGATACGCAGTATTTT
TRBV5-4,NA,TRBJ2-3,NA,CASSPKNTDTQYF,TGTGCCAGCAGCCCAAAAAACACAGATACGCAGTATTTT
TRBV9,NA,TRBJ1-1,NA,CASSVGGGSNTEAFF,TGTGCCAGCAGCGTCGGTGGGGGATCGAACACTGAAGCTTTCTTT
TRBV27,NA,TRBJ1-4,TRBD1,CASSPVWTGGKGKLFF,TGTGCCAGCAGCCCCGTATGGACAGGGGGAAAGGGAAAACTGTTTTTT
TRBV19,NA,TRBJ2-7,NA,CASKAGTDYEQYF,TGTGCCAGTAAGGCGGGGACGGACTACGAGCAGTACTTC
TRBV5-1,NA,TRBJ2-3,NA,CASSLGFTDTQYF,TGCGCCAGCAGCTTGGGCTTCACAGATACGCAGTATTTT
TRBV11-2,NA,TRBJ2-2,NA,CASSPLRGGGELFF,TGTGCCAGCAGCCCCTTGAGGGGAGGCGGGGAGCTGTTTTTT
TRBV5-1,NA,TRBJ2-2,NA,CASSFFPGNTGELFF,TGCGCCAGCAGCTTTTTTCCAGGGAATACCGGGGAGCTGTTTTTT
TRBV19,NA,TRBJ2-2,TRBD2,CASSGPGGNTGELFF,TGTGCCAGTAGTGGGCCGGGGGGAAACACCGGGGAGCTGTTTTTT
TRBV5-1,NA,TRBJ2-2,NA,CASSLDPAPGELFF,TGCGCCAGCAGCTTGGATCCGGCCCCCGGGGAGCTGTTTTTT
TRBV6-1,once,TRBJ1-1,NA,CASSRLNTEAFF,TGTGCCAGCAGTAGGTTGAACACTGAAGCTTTCTTT
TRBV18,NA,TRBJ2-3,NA,CASSPGVSTDTQYF,TGTGCCAGCTCACCCGGGGTCAGCACAGATACGCAGTATTTT
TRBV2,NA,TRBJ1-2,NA,CASRVGRNYGYTF,TGTGCCAGCAGGGTGGGACGTAACTATGGCTACACCTTC
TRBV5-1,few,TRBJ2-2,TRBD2,CASSFEASGPGGELFF,TGCGCCAGCAGCTTCGAGGCTAGCGGGCCCGGCGGGGAGCTGTTTTTT
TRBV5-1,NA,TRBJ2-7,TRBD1,CASSLDRGEVEQYF,TGCGCCAGCAGCTTGGACAGGGGGGAGGTCGAGCAGTACTTC
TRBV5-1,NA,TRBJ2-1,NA,CASSSGGDNEQFF,TGCGCCAGCAGCTCAGGGGGGGACAATGAGCAGTTCTTC
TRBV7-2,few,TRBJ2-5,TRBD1,CASSALRTGAGGTQYF,TGTGCCAGCAGCGCCCTCCGGACAGGAGCCGGAGGGACCCAGTACTTC
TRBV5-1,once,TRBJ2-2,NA,CASSSRVSTGELFF,TGCGCCAGCAGCAGCAGGGTCAGCACCGGGGAGCTGTTTTTT
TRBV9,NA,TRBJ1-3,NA,CASSVSPEPSGNTIYF,TGTGCCAGCAGCGTATCGCCGGAACCCTCTGGAAACACCATATATTTT
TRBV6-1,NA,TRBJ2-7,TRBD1,CASSRSGTGRNEQYF,TGTGCCAGCAGTCGCTCCGGGACAGGGAGGAACGAGCAGTACTTC